The TCR beta chain described here comes from a study of response to subunit inactivated influenza vaccine. Study-level results: Each seasonal flu vaccination may recruit only limited new T cells, authors suggested.

TCRdb re-called the RT-PCR reads through MiXCR, storing one row per CDR3 protein. The sample holds over 800,000 distinct CDR3 sequences; 21% are singletons and the top ten take roughly 10%. The table lists this clonotype with a few counts. The antigen remains undetermined. The source material was PBMCs from blood, sampled roughly 5 days after vaccination. The sequence came from a man aged 45-60 years who received an inactivated influenza vaccine.

The CDR3 loop reads CASRLQETTPQHF. As DNA, the CDR3 is TGTGCCAGCAGACTACAGGAGACCACGCCCCAGCATTTT. The chain is built from TRBV27 and TRBJ1-5, with D tentatively TRBD1 (5 bases). There are 13 residues in the CDR3. Trimming took 6 bases from V and 9 from J, leaving 15 bases between them. Germline CDR1 reads MNHEY; CDR2 reads SMNVEV (reference sequence).